The T cell receptor (beta chain) described here comes from a study of blood T cell repertoires in COVID-19. Germline CDR1 MGHDK, CDR2 SYGVNS. CDR3 size: 13 residues. Trimming took off 6 bases at V and 0 bases at J, with 6 bases between the two ends. How the authors handled the data: Reference gene primer amplification gave estimated nucleated cell counts. Assay: immunoSEQ multiplex PCR; the TCRdb copy retains only in-frame clones and omits some. Clone size and V and J calls were adopted from that table, with D and trimming inferred from the DNA. The sample lists fewer than 150,000 clones, about 87% occurring once.

This sequence joins TRBV25-1 and TRBJ1-3; D call uncertain. Sequencing was done on a sample of peripheral blood. The sequence derives from a woman between 50 and 59 years old with acute or convalescent COVID-19. The CDR3 DNA follows: TGTGCCAGCAGAGCCCTCTCTGGAAACACCATATATTTT. Protein sequence: CASRALSGNTIYF. Drawing the rest from reference TRBV25-1 and TRBJ1-3, the complete variable domain is EADIYQTPRYLVIGTGKKITLECSQTMGHDKMYWYQQDPGMELHLIHYSYGVNSTEKGDLSSESTVSRIRTEHFPLTLESARPSHTSQYLCASRALSGNTIYFGEGSWLTVV.